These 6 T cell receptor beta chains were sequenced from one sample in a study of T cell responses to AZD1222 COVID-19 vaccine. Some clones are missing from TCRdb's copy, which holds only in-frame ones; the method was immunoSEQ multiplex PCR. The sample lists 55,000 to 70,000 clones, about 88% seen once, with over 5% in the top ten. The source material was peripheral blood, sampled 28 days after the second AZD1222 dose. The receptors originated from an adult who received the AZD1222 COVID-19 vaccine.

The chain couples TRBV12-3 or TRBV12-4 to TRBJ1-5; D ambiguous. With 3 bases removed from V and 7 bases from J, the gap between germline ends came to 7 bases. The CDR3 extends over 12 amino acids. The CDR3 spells CASSFSRQPQHF. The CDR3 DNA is TGTGCCAGCAGTTTTAGCAGACAGCCCCAGCATTTT.

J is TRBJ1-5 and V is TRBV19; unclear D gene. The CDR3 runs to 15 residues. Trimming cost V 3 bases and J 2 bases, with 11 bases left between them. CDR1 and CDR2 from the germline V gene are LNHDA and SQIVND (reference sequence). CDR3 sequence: CASSMRSVGNQPQHF. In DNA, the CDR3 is TGTGCCAGTAGTATGAGGTCAGTGGGCAATCAGCCCCAGCATTTT.

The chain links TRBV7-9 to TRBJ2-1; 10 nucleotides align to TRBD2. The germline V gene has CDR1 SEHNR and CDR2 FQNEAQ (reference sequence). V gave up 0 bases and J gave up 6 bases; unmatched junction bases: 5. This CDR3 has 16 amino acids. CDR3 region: CASSLAGLAGANEQFF. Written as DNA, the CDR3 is TGTGCCAGCAGCTTAGCGGGCCTAGCGGGAGCCAATGAGCAGTTCTTC.

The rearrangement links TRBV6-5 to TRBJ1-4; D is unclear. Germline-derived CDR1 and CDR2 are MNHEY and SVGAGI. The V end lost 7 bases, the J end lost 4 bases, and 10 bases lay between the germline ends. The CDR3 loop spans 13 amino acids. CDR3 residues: CASKTTFNEKLFF. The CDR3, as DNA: TGTGCCAGCAAGACCACCTTTAATGAAAAACTGTTTTTT.

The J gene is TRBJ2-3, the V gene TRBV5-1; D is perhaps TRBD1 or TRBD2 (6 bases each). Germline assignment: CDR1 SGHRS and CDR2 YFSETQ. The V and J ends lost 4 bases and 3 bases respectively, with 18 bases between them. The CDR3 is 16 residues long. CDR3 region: CASSPELGGRTDTQYF. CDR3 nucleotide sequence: TGCGCCAGCAGCCCAGAACTCGGGGGCCGGACAGATACGCAGTATTTT.

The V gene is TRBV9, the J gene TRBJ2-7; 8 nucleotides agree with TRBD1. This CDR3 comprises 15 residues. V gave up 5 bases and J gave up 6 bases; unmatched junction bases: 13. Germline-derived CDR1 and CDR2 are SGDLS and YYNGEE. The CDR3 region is CASSTQGAGLGEQYF. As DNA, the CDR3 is TGTGCCAGCAGTACGCAGGGGGCCGGCTTAGGCGAGCAGTACTTC.